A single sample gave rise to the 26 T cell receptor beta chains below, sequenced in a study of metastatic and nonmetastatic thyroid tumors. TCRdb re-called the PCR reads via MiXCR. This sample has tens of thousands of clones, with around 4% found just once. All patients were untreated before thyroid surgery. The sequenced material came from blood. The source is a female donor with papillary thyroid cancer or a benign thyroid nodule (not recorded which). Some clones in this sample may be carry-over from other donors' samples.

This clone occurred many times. CDR3 coding DNA: TGCAGTGCTAGGATGACAGGGTATCCGGCTGGCTACACCTTC. Its translation is CSARMTGYPAGYTF. This chain joins TRBV20-1 and TRBJ1-2; TRBD1 aligns across 7 bases. This CDR3 is 14 amino acids long. Trimming at V came to 3 bases and at J to 7 bases, leaving 11 bases not matched to a gene. Germline CDR1 reads DFQATT; CDR2 reads SNEGSKA (reference sequence).

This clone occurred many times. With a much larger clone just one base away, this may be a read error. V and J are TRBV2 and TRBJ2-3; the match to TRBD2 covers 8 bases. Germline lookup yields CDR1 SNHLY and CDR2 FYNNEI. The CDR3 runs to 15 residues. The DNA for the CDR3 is TGTGCCTGCAGTGAATTGGTAGCGGGACTGTATACGCAGTATTTT. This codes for CACSELVAGLYTQYF.

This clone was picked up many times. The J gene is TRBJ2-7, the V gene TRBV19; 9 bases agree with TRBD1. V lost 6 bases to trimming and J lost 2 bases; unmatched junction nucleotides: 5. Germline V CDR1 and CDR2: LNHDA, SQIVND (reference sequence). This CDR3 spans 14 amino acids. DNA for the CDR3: TGTGCCAGTAGGGACAGGGGTCAGACCTACGAGCAGTACTTC. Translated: CASRDRGQTYEQYF.

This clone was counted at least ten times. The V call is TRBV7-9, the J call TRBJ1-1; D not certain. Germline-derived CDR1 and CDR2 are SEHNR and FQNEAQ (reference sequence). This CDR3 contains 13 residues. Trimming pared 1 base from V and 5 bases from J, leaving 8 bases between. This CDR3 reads CASSLVFGTEAFF. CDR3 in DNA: TGTGCCAGCAGCTTAGTCTTTGGTACTGAAGCTTTCTTT. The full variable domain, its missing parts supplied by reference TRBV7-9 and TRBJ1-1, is DTGVSQNPRHKITKRGQNVTFRCDPISEHNRLYWYRQTLGQGPEFLTYFQNEAQLEKSRLLSDRFSAERPKGSFSTLEIQRTEQGDSAMYLCASSLVFGTEAFFGQGTRLTVV.

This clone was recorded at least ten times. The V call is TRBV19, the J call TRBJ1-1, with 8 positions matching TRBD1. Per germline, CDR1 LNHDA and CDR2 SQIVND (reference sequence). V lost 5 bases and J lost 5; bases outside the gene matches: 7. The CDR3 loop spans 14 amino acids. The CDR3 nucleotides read TGTGCCAGTAGTCCCGGGACAGGAGATACTGAAGCTTTCTTT. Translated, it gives CASSPGTGDTEAFF. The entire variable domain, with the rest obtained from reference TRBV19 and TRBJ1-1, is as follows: DGGITQSPKYLFRKEGQNVTLSCEQNLNHDAMYWYRQDPGQGLRLIYYSQIVNDFQKGDIAEGYSVSREKKESFPLTVTSAQKNPTAFYLCASSPGTGDTEAFFGQGTRLTVV.

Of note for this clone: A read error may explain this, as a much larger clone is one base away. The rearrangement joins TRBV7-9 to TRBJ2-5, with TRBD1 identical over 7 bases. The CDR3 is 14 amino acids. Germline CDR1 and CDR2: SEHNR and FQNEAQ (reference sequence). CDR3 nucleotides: TGTACCAGCAGCTTATTAGACAGGGAAGAGACCCAGTACTTC. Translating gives CTSSLLDREETQYF.

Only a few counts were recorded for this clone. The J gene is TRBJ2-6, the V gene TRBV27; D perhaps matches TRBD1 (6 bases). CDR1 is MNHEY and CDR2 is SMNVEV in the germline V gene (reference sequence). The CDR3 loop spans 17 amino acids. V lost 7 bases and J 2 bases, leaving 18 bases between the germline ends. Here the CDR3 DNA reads TGTGCCAGCACGACCCGACAGGTGCGCCCTGGGGCCAACGTCCTGACTTTC. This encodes CASTTRQVRPGANVLTF.

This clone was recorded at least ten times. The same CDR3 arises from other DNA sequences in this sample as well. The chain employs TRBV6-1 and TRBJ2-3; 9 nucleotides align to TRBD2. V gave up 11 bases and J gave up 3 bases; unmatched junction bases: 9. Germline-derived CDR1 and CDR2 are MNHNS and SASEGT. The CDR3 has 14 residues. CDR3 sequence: CAGGGREGTDTQYF. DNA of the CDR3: TGTGCCGGGGGGGGGCGGGAGGGAACAGATACGCAGTATTTT.

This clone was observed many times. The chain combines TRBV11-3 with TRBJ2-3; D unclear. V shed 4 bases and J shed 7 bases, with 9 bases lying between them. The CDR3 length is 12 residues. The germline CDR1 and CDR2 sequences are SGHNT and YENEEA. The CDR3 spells CASSSVGNTQYF. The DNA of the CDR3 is TGTGCCAGCAGCTCTGTAGGGAATACGCAGTATTTT.

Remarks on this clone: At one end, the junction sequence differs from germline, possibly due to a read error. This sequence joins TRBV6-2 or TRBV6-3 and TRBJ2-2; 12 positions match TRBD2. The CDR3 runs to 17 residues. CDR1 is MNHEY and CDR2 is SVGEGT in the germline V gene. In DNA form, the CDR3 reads TGTGCCAGCAGCCCCGGGACTAGCGGGCCATACGCCGGCGAGCTGTTTTTT. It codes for CASSPGTSGPYAGELFF.

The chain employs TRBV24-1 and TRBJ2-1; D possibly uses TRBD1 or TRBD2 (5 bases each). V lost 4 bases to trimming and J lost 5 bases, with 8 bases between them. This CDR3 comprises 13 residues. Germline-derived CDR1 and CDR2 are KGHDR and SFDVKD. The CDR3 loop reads CATSDTGHNEQFF. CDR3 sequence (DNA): TGTGCCACCAGTGACACGGGGCACAATGAGCAGTTCTTC.

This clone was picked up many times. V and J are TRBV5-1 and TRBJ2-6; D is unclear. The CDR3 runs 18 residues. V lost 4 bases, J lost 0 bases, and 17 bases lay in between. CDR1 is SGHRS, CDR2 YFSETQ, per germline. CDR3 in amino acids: CASSPEDSLASGANVLTF. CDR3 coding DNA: TGCGCCAGCAGCCCAGAAGACTCTTTGGCCTCTGGGGCCAACGTCCTGACTTTC.

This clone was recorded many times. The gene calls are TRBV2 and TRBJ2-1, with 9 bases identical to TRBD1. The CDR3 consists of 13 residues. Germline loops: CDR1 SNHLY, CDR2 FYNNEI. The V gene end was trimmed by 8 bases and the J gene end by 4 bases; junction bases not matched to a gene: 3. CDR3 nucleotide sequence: TGTGCCAGCGGGACAGGGCGGTACAATGAGCAGTTCTTC. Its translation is CASGTGRYNEQFF.

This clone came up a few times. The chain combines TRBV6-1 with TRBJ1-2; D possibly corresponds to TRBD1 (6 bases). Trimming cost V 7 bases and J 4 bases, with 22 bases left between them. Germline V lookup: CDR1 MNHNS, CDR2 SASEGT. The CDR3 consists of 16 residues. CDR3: CASTEGEPYHPYGYTF. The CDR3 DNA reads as TGTGCCAGCACCGAGGGGGAGCCTTATCACCCCTATGGCTACACCTTC.

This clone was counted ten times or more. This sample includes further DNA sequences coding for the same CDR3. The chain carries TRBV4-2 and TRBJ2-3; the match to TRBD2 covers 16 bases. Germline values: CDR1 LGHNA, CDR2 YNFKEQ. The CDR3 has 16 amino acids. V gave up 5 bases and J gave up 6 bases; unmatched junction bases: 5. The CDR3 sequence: CASSTGLAGGGDTQYF. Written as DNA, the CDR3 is TGTGCCAGCAGCACGGGACTAGCGGGAGGGGGTGATACGCAGTATTTT.

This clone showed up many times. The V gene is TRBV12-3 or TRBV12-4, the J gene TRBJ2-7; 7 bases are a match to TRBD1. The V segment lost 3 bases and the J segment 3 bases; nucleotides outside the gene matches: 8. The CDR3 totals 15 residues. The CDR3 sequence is CASSFVTGVFYEQYF. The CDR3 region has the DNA TGTGCCAGCAGTTTCGTTACAGGGGTCTTCTACGAGCAGTACTTC.

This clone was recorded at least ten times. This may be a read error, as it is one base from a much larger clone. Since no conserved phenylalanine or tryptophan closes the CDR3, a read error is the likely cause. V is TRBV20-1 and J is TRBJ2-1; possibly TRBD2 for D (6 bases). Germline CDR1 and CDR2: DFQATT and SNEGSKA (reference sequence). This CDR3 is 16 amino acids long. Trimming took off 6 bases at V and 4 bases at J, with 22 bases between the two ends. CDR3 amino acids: CSAASVGGKGYNEQFL. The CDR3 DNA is TGCAGTGCCGCGTCGGTGGGCGGGAAAGGTTACAATGAGCAGTTCCTC.

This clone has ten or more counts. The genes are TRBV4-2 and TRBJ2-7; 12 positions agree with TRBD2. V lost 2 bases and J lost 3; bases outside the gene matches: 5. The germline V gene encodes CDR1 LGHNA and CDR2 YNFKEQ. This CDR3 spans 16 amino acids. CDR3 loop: CASSQLSTSGSYEQYF. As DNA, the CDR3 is TGTGCCAGCAGCCAACTCTCGACTAGCGGGAGCTACGAGCAGTACTTC.

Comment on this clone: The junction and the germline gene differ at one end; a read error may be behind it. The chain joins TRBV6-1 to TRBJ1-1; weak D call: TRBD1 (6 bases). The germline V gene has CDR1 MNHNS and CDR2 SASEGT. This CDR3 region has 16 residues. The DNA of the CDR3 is TGTGTCAGCAGTGCCCTCCGACCGGGACAAGGTACTGAAGCTTTCTTT. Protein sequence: CVSSALRPGQGTEAFF.

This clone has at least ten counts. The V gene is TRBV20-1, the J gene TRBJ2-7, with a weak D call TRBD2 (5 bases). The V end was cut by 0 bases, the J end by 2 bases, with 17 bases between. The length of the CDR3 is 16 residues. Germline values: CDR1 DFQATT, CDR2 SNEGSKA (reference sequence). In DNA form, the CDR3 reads TGCAGTGCTAGAGATCTCGCGGGCAGGTCCCCCTACGAGCAGTACTTC. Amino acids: CSARDLAGRSPYEQYF.

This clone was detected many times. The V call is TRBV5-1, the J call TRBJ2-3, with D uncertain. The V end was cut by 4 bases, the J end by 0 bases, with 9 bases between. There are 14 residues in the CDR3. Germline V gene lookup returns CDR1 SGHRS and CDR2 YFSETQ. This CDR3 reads CASSPADSTDTQYF. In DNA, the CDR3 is TGCGCCAGCAGCCCGGCGGACAGCACAGATACGCAGTATTTT.

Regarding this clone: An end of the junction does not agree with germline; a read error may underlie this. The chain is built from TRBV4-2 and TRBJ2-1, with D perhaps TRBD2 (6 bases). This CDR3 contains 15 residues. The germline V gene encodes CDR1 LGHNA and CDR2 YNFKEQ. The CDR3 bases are TGTGTCAGCAGCCAAGAAAGGACTACCTACAATGAGCAGTTCTTC. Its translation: CVSSQERTTYNEQFF.

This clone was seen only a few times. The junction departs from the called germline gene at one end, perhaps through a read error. The CDR3 DNA reads TGTGTCAGCAGTGCCCCGGGCGGAACATCCTGGCCTGAAGCTTTCTTT. Translating it yields CVSSAPGGTSWPEAFF. This rearrangement joins TRBV25-1 to TRBJ1-1, with unresolved D. The length of the CDR3 is 16 residues. CDR1 and CDR2 (germline): MGHDK, SYGVNS.

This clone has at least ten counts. CDR3 sequence reads: CASSIQRGNQPQHF. The CDR3, as DNA: TGTGCCAGTAGTATTCAGCGGGGAAATCAGCCCCAGCATTTT. The chain recombines TRBV19 with TRBJ1-5, with D uncertain. The germline CDR1 and CDR2 sequences are LNHDA and SQIVND (reference sequence). With 3 bases removed from V and 4 bases from J, the gap between germline ends came to 10 bases. The CDR3 extends over 14 amino acids.

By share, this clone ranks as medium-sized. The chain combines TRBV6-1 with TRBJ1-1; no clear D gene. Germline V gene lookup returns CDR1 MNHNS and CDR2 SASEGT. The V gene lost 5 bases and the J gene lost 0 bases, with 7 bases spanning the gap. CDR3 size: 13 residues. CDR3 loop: CASSFSLNTEAFF. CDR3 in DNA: TGTGCCAGCAGTTTTAGTTTGAACACTGAAGCTTTCTTT.

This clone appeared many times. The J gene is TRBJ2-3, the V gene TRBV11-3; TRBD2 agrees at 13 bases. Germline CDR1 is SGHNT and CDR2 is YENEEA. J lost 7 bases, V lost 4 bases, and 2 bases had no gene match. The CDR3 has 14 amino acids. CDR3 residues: CASSSGTSGNTQYF. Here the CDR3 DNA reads TGTGCCAGCAGCTCCGGGACTAGCGGGAATACGCAGTATTTT.